Listed here are 20 T cell receptor beta chains from one sample, sequenced in a study of spatial heterogeneity in lung cancer. MiXCR was run by TCRdb on the 5' RACE reads, yielding one entry per CDR3 protein. The data hold under 15,000 distinct CDR3 sequences, with more than 13% observed a single time. Time point given: sample taken at primary tumor resection. The input material, whole RNA from tumor, nontumor lung or frozen PBMC, was sequenced unsorted. The sequenced sample was PBMCs, obtained at surgery. Receptor source: a female donor with early-stage non-small cell lung cancer.

This clonotype was seen ten or more times. The chain carries TRBV16 and TRBJ1-2; D is uncertain. This CDR3 is 14 amino acids long. The V end lost 0 bases, the J end lost 6 bases, and 11 bases lay between the germline ends. The germline CDR1 and CDR2 sequences are KGHSY and FQNENV. The CDR3 sequence is CASSQSDPTNGYTF. The CDR3 coding sequence is TGTGCCAGCAGCCAATCGGACCCCACTAATGGCTACACCTTC.

The sample holds many counts of this clonotype. This chain connects TRBV7-9 to TRBJ2-2; 7 bases fit TRBD1. Germline CDR1 and CDR2: SEHNR and FQNEAQ (reference sequence). V lost 6 bases to trimming and J lost 6 bases; unmatched junction nucleotides: 4. The length of the CDR3 is 13 residues. The DNA for the CDR3 is TGTGCCAGCAGATCACAGGGGCCCGGGGAGCTGTTTTTT. Its translation: CASRSQGPGELFF.

The rearrangement joins TRBV6-6 to TRBJ2-3, with D possibly TRBD2 on 5 matching bases. With 4 bases removed from V and 1 base from J, the gap between germline ends came to 15 bases. The length of the CDR3 is 16 residues. Germline V CDR1 and CDR2: MNHNY, SVGAGI (reference sequence). CDR3 sequence (DNA): TGTGCCAGCAGTTTCCTAGCAGGAGGTCGCACAGATACGCAGTATTTT. Amino acids: CASSFLAGGRTDTQYF.

This clonotype was recorded at least ten times. The chain is built from TRBV7-2 and TRBJ2-7; 10 bases match TRBD2. This CDR3 comprises 16 residues. With 5 bases clipped from V and 9 bases from J, the junction kept 16 bases outside the gene matches. CDR1 and CDR2 from the germline V gene are SGHTA and FQGNSA. Here the CDR3 reads CASSSTSGITYDGQYF. CDR3 nucleotides: TGTGCCAGCAGCAGTACTAGCGGGATTACCTACGATGGGCAGTACTTC. Full variable domain (rest looked up from reference TRBV7-2 and TRBJ2-7): GAGVSQSPSNKVTEKGKDVELRCDPISGHTALYWYRQSLGQGLEFLIYFQGNSAPDKSGLPSDRFSAERTGGSVSTLTIQRTQQEDSAVYLCASSSTSGITYDGQYFGPGTRLTVT.

This clonotype was counted ten times or more. The gene calls are TRBV5-8 and TRBJ2-4, with D tentatively TRBD2 (6 bases). CDR1 is SGHTS and CDR2 is YDEGEE in the germline V gene. V was pared by 3 bases and J by 9 bases, with 22 bases between. This CDR3 is built from 16 residues. The CDR3 nucleotides read TGTGCCAGCAGCTCCGACGGGAGTGCCCTACTTGGCATTCAGTACTTC. This sequence encodes CASSSDGSALLGIQYF.

This clonotype is judged medium-sized. This chain links TRBV7-9 with TRBJ2-1; 13 bases match TRBD2. This CDR3 is built from 16 residues. Germline CDR1 SEHNR, CDR2 FQNEAQ (reference sequence). Trimming cost V 5 bases and J 9 bases; bases outside gene matches: 10. The CDR3 DNA reads as TGTGCCAGCAGCCTACTCGGACTAGCGGGAGTTGGTGAGCAGTTCTTC. Encoded protein: CASSLLGLAGVGEQFF.

This clonotype was recorded many times. The rearrangement uses TRBV7-4 and TRBJ2-1; D is perhaps TRBD1 (6 bases). CDR1 SGHVT and CDR2 SQSDAQ come from the germline V gene. The CDR3 has 16 amino acids. Trimming left V 3 bases short and J 2 bases short, with 14 bases between. The DNA for the CDR3 is TGTGCCAGCAGCTTGAACCGCAGGGGCACCTACAATGAGCAGTTCTTC. Its translation: CASSLNRRGTYNEQFF.

This clonotype counts as medium-sized. The rearrangement joins TRBV10-1 to TRBJ1-1, with a tentative D call TRBD1 (5 bases). Germline CDR1 WNHNN, CDR2 SYGVQD (reference sequence). The CDR3 consists of 17 residues. V gave up 2 bases and J gave up 4 bases, with 20 bases separating them. CDR3 nucleotide sequence: TGCGCCAGCAGTGAGATCGGGGGTGGCGGTGCCTCCACTGAAGCTTTCTTT. Protein sequence: CASSEIGGGGASTEAFF.

The V and J genes are TRBV29-1 and TRBJ2-1; D uncertain. The length of the CDR3 is 10 residues. The germline gives CDR1 SQVTM, CDR2 ANQGSEA. The ends were cut back, 8 bases at V and 5 bases at J, with 7 bases in the middle. The CDR3 reads CSSGNNEQFF. DNA of the CDR3: TGCAGCTCTGGAAACAATGAGCAGTTCTTC.

The chain carries TRBV27 and TRBJ1-2; D perhaps matches TRBD1 (6 bases). This CDR3 region has 12 residues. Germline assignment: CDR1 MNHEY and CDR2 SMNVEV (reference sequence). V lost 5 bases, J lost 8 bases, and 12 bases lay in between. The chain's CDR3 is CASSIRGEGYTF. The DNA for the CDR3 is TGTGCCAGCAGTATCAGGGGCGAGGGCTACACCTTC.

This clonotype is medium-sized by share. This chain joins TRBV7-6 and TRBJ2-1; 9 bases fit TRBD1. Trimming cost V 3 bases and J 7 bases; bases outside gene matches: 4. The CDR3 loop spans 14 amino acids. Germline loops: CDR1 SGHVS, CDR2 FNYEAQ. This chain's CDR3 is CASSFIQGANEQFF. The CDR3 DNA sequence: TGTGCCAGCAGCTTTATACAGGGGGCAAATGAGCAGTTCTTC.

In regard to this clonotype: A much larger clonotype is one base distant, so this may be a read error. The chain joins TRBV20-1 to TRBJ2-5; D is undetermined. This CDR3 region has 11 residues. Germline V gives CDR1 DFQATT, CDR2 SNEGSKA (reference sequence). The V gene lost 3 bases and the J gene lost 0 bases, with 2 bases spanning the gap. CDR3 bases: TGCAGTGCTAGTAACCAAGAGACCCAGTACTTC. It specifies CSASNQETQYF.

This clonotype was counted ten times or more. The chain carries TRBV10-2 and TRBJ2-5, with D perhaps matching TRBD1 (6 bases). Germline CDR1 is WSHSY and CDR2 is SAAADI. The CDR3 has 15 residues. Between the trimmed V and J ends, which lost 0 bases and 2 bases, there was a span of 10 bases. The CDR3 sequence is CASSESGTKQETQYF. As DNA, the CDR3 is TGCGCCAGCAGTGAGTCCGGGACAAAACAAGAGACCCAGTACTTC.

The chain carries TRBV5-1 and TRBJ2-1; 12 bases fit TRBD2. The germline CDR1 and CDR2 sequences are SGHRS and YFSETQ. The CDR3 runs 15 residues. Unmatched junction bases numbered 2, after V lost 0 bases and J lost 7 bases. The CDR3 region is CASSLGTSGKNEQFF. Written as DNA, the CDR3 is TGCGCCAGCAGCTTGGGGACTAGCGGGAAGAATGAGCAGTTCTTC.

The chain has TRBV19 and TRBJ2-3; 7 bases fit TRBD2. With V trimmed by 5 bases and J by 4 bases, 9 bases remained unmatched. The CDR3 consists of 15 residues. Germline V gene sequence: CDR1 LNHDA, CDR2 SQIVND (reference sequence). CDR3 DNA sequence: TGTGCCAGTAGTTCGACGCTAGCGGTGGCAGATACGCAGTATTTT. Protein product: CASSSTLAVADTQYF.

This clonotype was observed at least ten times. The rearrangement uses TRBV6-2 or TRBV6-3 and TRBJ1-1, with 7 positions matching TRBD1. The J segment lost 1 base and the V segment lost 6 bases, leaving 5 bases of the junction unmatched. In germline, CDR1 is MNHEY, CDR2 SVGEGT. The CDR3 has 14 amino acids. CDR3 bases: TGTGCCAGCAGAGCGACAGGGACGAACACTGAAGCTTTCTTT. This codes for CASRATGTNTEAFF.

This clonotype occurred many times. This chain uses TRBV20-1 with TRBJ2-1; a possible D gene is TRBD2 (7 bases). V lost 3 bases and J 0 bases, leaving 15 bases between the germline ends. CDR3 length: 16 amino acids. Germline-derived CDR1 and CDR2 are DFQATT and SNEGSKA (reference sequence). The CDR3 sequence: CSASDARGASYNEQFF. The CDR3, as DNA: TGCAGTGCTAGCGACGCTCGGGGGGCCTCCTACAATGAGCAGTTCTTC.

This chain connects TRBV28 to TRBJ2-7, with D perhaps matching TRBD1 (6 bases). The V gene's germline CDR1 is MDHEN and CDR2 SYDVKM. Trimming shortened V by 7 bases and J by 6 bases, and 19 bases separated the two germline ends. This CDR3 region has 14 residues. This CDR3 is CASTTGSRIGEQYF. Here the CDR3 DNA reads TGTGCCAGCACTACAGGGTCCAGGATCGGCGAGCAGTACTTC.

By share, this clonotype counts as medium-sized. The chain couples TRBV6-5 to TRBJ1-6, with 9 bases fitting TRBD1. The J segment lost 7 bases and the V segment lost 7 bases, leaving 14 bases of the junction unmatched. Germline CDR1 and CDR2: MNHEY and SVGAGI. The CDR3 length is 17 residues. In DNA, the CDR3 is TGTGCCAGCACCCGTAAAGCGACAGGGGGTGTCAATTCACCCCTCCACTTT. Amino acids: CASTRKATGGVNSPLHF.

Ten or more counts support this clonotype. J is TRBJ2-7 and V is TRBV18; 12 bases fit TRBD1. CDR1 and CDR2 from the germline V gene are KGHSH and LQKENI. The CDR3 consists of 15 residues. V trimming: 0 bases; J trimming: 4 bases; junction bases outside the gene matches: 1. CDR3 in DNA: TGTGCCAGCTCACCACCGGGACAGGGGGCATACGAGCAGTACTTC. It is translated as CASSPPGQGAYEQYF.